The 10 T cell receptor beta chains below were found in one sample sequenced in a study of T cells in Graves' hyperthyroidism and ophthalmopathy. RNA transcripts gave rise to amplified TCR beta CDR3 regions. A set of HTBI primers served as the primers for a first-round RT-PCR of the TCR CDR3. In TCRdb, the multiplex PCR reads were re-called with MiXCR into one record per CDR3 protein. The sample lists a few hundred thousand distinct CDR3 sequences; 12% to 15% were seen once. Material for sequencing was blood. All receptors derive from a woman between 40 and 55 years old with Graves' ophthalmopathy.

This clonotype was seen at least ten times. This chain uses TRBV6-5 with TRBJ2-2; D remains unclear. V gave up 5 bases and J gave up 7 bases, with 11 bases separating them. The germline gives CDR1 MNHEY, CDR2 SVGAGI. The CDR3 consists of 13 residues. The CDR3 coding sequence is TGTGCCAGCAGTAACCCGGGCTACGGGGAGCTGTTTTTT. Its translation: CASSNPGYGELFF.

The V gene is TRBV15, the J gene TRBJ1-1, with D maybe TRBD1 (6 bases). CDR1 and CDR2 (germline): LNHNV, YYDKDF (reference sequence). V dropped 0 bases and J dropped 2 bases, with 13 bases sitting between them. This CDR3 comprises 16 residues. Written as DNA, the CDR3 is TGTGCCACCAGCAGAGAGGGTTACAGGGATAACACTGAAGCTTTCTTT. Amino acids: CATSREGYRDNTEAFF.

The rearrangement joins TRBV27 to TRBJ2-7, with TRBD2 matching 16 bases. CDR1 is MNHEY and CDR2 is SMNVEV in the germline V gene (reference sequence). This CDR3 comprises 17 residues. J was trimmed by 3 bases and V by 10 bases; bases with no gene match: 12. DNA of the CDR3: TGTGCCATCTCCTCCGGGACTAGCGGGAGGGCCGGCTACGAGCAGTACTTC. Its protein product is CAISSGTSGRAGYEQYF.

A few counts support this clonotype. The J gene is TRBJ2-2, the V gene TRBV20-1; D perhaps matches TRBD1 (6 bases). Germline V lookup: CDR1 DFQATT, CDR2 SNEGSKA (reference sequence). The CDR3 consists of 14 residues. V lost 5 bases and J lost 4, with 14 bases in between. CDR3 sequence (DNA): TGCAGTGCTCTGACCGTCAGGGGCACCGGGGAGCTGTTTTTT. This sequence encodes CSALTVRGTGELFF.

This clonotype was counted at least ten times. A single base separates this from a much larger clone, so it may be a read error. The chain uses TRBV7-9 and TRBJ1-1; D gene unclear. V was pared by 3 bases and J by 1 base, with 3 bases between. The CDR3 is 12 amino acids. The germline V gene has CDR1 SEHNR and CDR2 FQNEAQ (reference sequence). The CDR3 here is CASSFWNTEAFF. The CDR3 bases are TGTGCCAGCAGCTTCTGGAACACTGAAGCTTTCTTT.

This clonotype was observed many times. This chain connects TRBV28 to TRBJ2-3; D unresolved. The CDR3 sequence is 17 residues long. With 3 bases removed from V and 5 bases from J, the gap between germline ends came to 21 bases. Germline CDR1 MDHEN, CDR2 SYDVKM. The CDR3 loop is CASSLTLGPPRKDTQYF. The DNA of the CDR3 is TGTGCCAGCAGTTTGACCCTCGGACCACCGAGAAAAGATACGCAGTATTTT.

This clonotype was recorded many times. The CDR3 loop reads CASGSTREVDEQYF. The CDR3 DNA sequence: TGTGCCAGCGGCTCGACGCGGGAGGTTGACGAGCAGTACTTC. The J gene is TRBJ2-7, the V gene TRBV6-1; 8 nucleotides align to TRBD2. J was trimmed by 5 bases and V by 8 bases; bases with no gene match: 11. The CDR3 totals 14 residues. The germline V gene encodes CDR1 MNHNS and CDR2 SASEGT.

Comments on this clonotype: Mismatch with germline at one junction end may stem from a read error. The J gene is TRBJ2-7, the V gene TRBV27, with a weak D call TRBD2 (6 bases). Looked up from germline, CDR1 is MNHEY and CDR2 is SMNVEV (reference sequence). The CDR3 sequence is 15 residues long. The CDR3 reads CPSSSARRGSYGQYF. The DNA of the CDR3 is TGTCCCAGCAGTTCGGCACGGCGGGGCTCCTACGGGCAGTACTTC.

This clonotype was detected many times. CDR3 nucleotides: TGTGCCAGCAGTTACCGACCGCTAGCGGGGGGGCCCTTAGATGAGCAGTTCTTC. Its protein product is CASSYRPLAGGPLDEQFF. The V gene is TRBV6-1, the J gene TRBJ2-1; 12 bases match TRBD2. J gave up 8 bases and V 5 bases, and 16 bases lay outside the gene matches. Looked up from germline, CDR1 is MNHNS and CDR2 is SASEGT. The CDR3 totals 18 residues.

Many counts were recorded for this clonotype. The rearrangement uses TRBV7-9 and TRBJ1-1; D is ambiguous. The CDR3 is made up of 12 amino acids. V was pared by 2 bases and J by 6 bases, with 7 bases between. The germline gives CDR1 SEHNR, CDR2 FQNEAQ (reference sequence). The CDR3 bases are TGTGCCAGCAGCTTACTTAATTCTGAAGCTTTCTTT. The encoded protein is CASSLLNSEAFF.